This TCR beta chain was captured in a study of T cell responses to AZD1222 COVID-19 vaccine. Method: immunoSEQ multiplex PCR; TCRdb's copy keeps in-frame clones and lacks some. The sample has over 100,000 clones, more than 85% seen once. Germline-derived CDR1 and CDR2 are LGHNA and YSLEER. V shed 2 bases, J shed 2 bases, and the junction held 7 bases outside the gene matches. The CDR3 covers 16 residues. The clonotype was recovered from an adult in good health. The chain combines TRBV4-3 with TRBJ1-2; TRBD1 matches at 8 bases. Specimen: peripheral blood, collected on day 0 of AZD1222 vaccination. Here the CDR3 DNA reads TGCGCCAGCAGCCAAAGATCAGGGGGCGGGAACTATGGCTACACCTTC. Translation: CASSQRSGGGNYGYTF.